These 32 T cell receptor beta chains were sequenced from one sample in a study of T cells in narcolepsy. The data were produced by immunoSEQ multiplex PCR, yet TCRdb's version contains in-frame clones alone and is incomplete. This repertoire shows about 35,000 clones, approximately 77% found once; its top ten account for roughly 2.5%. The material sequenced was memory (CD45RA-) CD4+ T cells from blood. The receptors come from a human donor in good health.

This chain links TRBV11-3 with TRBJ2-1; unclear D gene. The CDR3 is made up of 12 amino acids. Germline V gene lookup returns CDR1 SGHNT and CDR2 YENEEA. V gave up 1 base and J gave up 9 bases, with 7 bases separating them. Here the CDR3 reads CASSLGEREQFF. The CDR3 DNA reads TGTGCCAGCAGCTTAGGTGAACGTGAGCAGTTCTTC.

This clone was detected only a few times. The V gene is TRBV6-5, the J gene TRBJ1-2; 7 bases match TRBD1. This CDR3 region has 12 residues. The V gene's germline CDR1 is MNHEY and CDR2 SVGAGI. V lost 5 bases, J lost 3 bases, and 0 bases stayed unmatched. CDR3 sequence reads: CASSDRDYGYTF. Written as DNA, the CDR3 is TGTGCCAGCAGTGACAGGGACTATGGCTACACCTTC.

The rearrangement joins TRBV6-1 to TRBJ2-2; the match to TRBD2 covers 8 bases. The germline CDR1 and CDR2 sequences are MNHNS and SASEGT. V gave up 8 bases and J gave up 11 bases; unmatched junction bases: 13. The CDR3 consists of 14 residues. In DNA form, the CDR3 reads TGTGCCAGCTTGACTAGCGCTCCCCAGGTAGAGCTGTTTTTT. Its translation is CASLTSAPQVELFF.

The V call is TRBV5-4, the J call TRBJ1-1; a weak D match, TRBD1 (5 bases). Germline V gene lookup returns CDR1 SGHNT and CDR2 YYREEE (reference sequence). Trimming removed 4 bases at V and 10 bases at J, with 20 bases between. This CDR3 comprises 14 residues. CDR3 sequence reads: CASSLGGLRDGAFF. CDR3 coding DNA: TGTGCCAGCAGCCTCGGCGGCCTGAGGGACGGAGCTTTCTTT.

This clone was seen only once. The V call is TRBV10-3, the J call TRBJ2-5, with 11 bases lining up with TRBD2. Germline V gene data show CDR1 as ENHRY and CDR2 as SYGVKD. J lost 1 base, V lost 4 bases, and 2 bases had no gene match. The CDR3 is made up of 15 amino acids. The CDR3 DNA sequence: TGTGCCATCAGTGCCACTAGCGGGGGCCAAGAGACCCAGTACTTC. Its protein product is CAISATSGGQETQYF.

The chain employs TRBV7-6 and TRBJ1-1; D is possibly TRBD1 (5 bases). Trimming cost V 6 bases and J 1 base, with 9 bases left between them. Germline CDR1 reads SGHVS; CDR2 reads FNYEAQ. The CDR3 length is 13 residues. CDR3: CASSYTGNTEAFF. CDR3 coding DNA: TGTGCCAGCAGTTATACAGGGAACACTGAAGCTTTCTTT. Full variable domain (missing parts from reference TRBV7-6 and TRBJ1-1): GAGVSQSPRYKVTKRGQDVALRCDPISGHVSLYWYRQALGQGPEFLTYFNYEAQQDKSGLPNDRFSAERPEGSISTLTIQRTEQRDSAMYRCASSYTGNTEAFFGQGTRLTVV.

V usage is TRBV11-2 and J usage is TRBJ1-1; tentative D call: TRBD1 (5 bases). V was trimmed by 5 bases and J by 6 bases, leaving 16 bases between them. Germline CDR1 SGHAT, CDR2 FQNNGV. CDR3 size: 14 residues. DNA of the CDR3: TGTGCCAGCAGCCCCCTCCTTTGGGGCGCTGAAGCTTTCTTT. It codes for CASSPLLWGAEAFF.

The V call is TRBV11-3, the J call TRBJ2-2, with D possibly called TRBD1 or TRBD2 (5 bases each). V dropped 5 bases and J dropped 2 bases, with 18 bases sitting between them. Germline assignment: CDR1 SGHNT and CDR2 YENEEA. The CDR3 is made up of 17 amino acids. The CDR3 protein is CASSPQVGVSNTGELFF. The CDR3 nucleotides are TGTGCCAGCAGCCCACAGGTGGGAGTCAGTAACACCGGGGAGCTGTTTTTT.

V gene TRBV19 combines with J gene TRBJ1-1; tentative D call: TRBD1 (5 bases). The CDR3 covers 15 residues. The germline CDR1 and CDR2 sequences are LNHDA and SQIVND (reference sequence). Trimming stripped 5 bases from V and 5 bases from J, with 18 bases between. The CDR3, as DNA: TGTGCCAGTAGTGAGGGGCTCGGGATCGCGACTGAAGCTTTCTTT. Its protein is CASSEGLGIATEAFF.

The chain has TRBV6-5 and TRBJ2-3; 11 bases agree with TRBD2. Germline assignment: CDR1 MNHEY and CDR2 SVGAGI. The CDR3 covers 16 residues. V was pared by 0 bases and J by 5 bases, with 4 bases of the junction left unmatched. CDR3 region: CASSYSNLAGGDTQYF. DNA for the CDR3: TGTGCCAGCAGTTACTCGAACCTAGCGGGGGGAGATACGCAGTATTTT.

The count of this clone is one. This chain's CDR3 is CASSLQLTEAFF. The CDR3 DNA is TGTGCCAGCAGTTTGCAACTCACTGAAGCTTTCTTT. This sequence joins TRBV28 and TRBJ1-1; no clear D gene. Germline V CDR1 and CDR2: MDHEN, SYDVKM. This CDR3 has 12 amino acids. Trimming left V 3 bases short and J 4 bases short, with 6 bases between. The complete variable domain, with remaining parts taken from reference TRBV28 and TRBJ1-1, reads DVKVTQSSRYLVKRTGEKVFLECVQDMDHENMFWYRQDPGLGLRLIYFSYDVKMKEKGDIPEGYSVSREKKERFSLILESASTNQTSMYLCASSLQLTEAFFGQGTRLTVV.

This chain connects TRBV15 to TRBJ2-3; maybe TRBD2 (6 bases). The V gene's germline CDR1 is LNHNV and CDR2 YYDKDF (reference sequence). The V gene lost 4 bases and the J gene lost 7 bases, with 33 bases spanning the gap. CDR3 length equals 20 residues. This CDR3 reads CATSNGLGASGAASSYTQYF. CDR3 coding DNA: TGTGCCACCAGCAACGGGCTTGGGGCTTCGGGAGCGGCCTCATCTTATACGCAGTATTTT.

This clone was counted only a few times. The chain uses TRBV6-1 and TRBJ1-2, with D perhaps matching TRBD1 (6 bases). Germline V gives CDR1 MNHNS, CDR2 SASEGT. V was cut by 5 bases and J by 1 base, with 8 bases left in between. CDR3 size: 13 residues. As DNA, the CDR3 is TGTGCCAGCAGTTCACAGGGTAACTATGGCTACACCTTC. It encodes CASSSQGNYGYTF.

The rearrangement uses TRBV5-5 and TRBJ2-6; D not certain. The CDR3 contains 15 residues. The germline V gene has CDR1 SGHKS and CDR2 YYEKEE (reference sequence). V was shortened by 0 bases and J by 0 bases, with 4 bases between the two germline ends. In DNA, the CDR3 is TGTGCCAGCAGCTTGGTACCCTCTGGGGCCAACGTCCTGACTTTC. It yields the protein CASSLVPSGANVLTF.

The chain links TRBV11-2 to TRBJ2-7, with TRBD2 as a possible D gene (6 bases). V shed 1 base and J shed 5 bases, with 18 bases lying between them. CDR1 SGHAT and CDR2 FQNNGV come from the germline V gene. This CDR3 contains 16 residues. CDR3 amino acids: CASSLAGTGGLHEQYF. The CDR3 DNA follows: TGTGCCAGCAGCTTAGCGGGCACAGGAGGGCTCCACGAGCAGTACTTC.

The chain employs TRBV18 and TRBJ2-7; TRBD1 or TRBD2 may be the D gene (5 bases each). Germline V CDR1 and CDR2: KGHSH, LQKENI. V was cut by 0 bases and J by 3 bases, with 27 bases left in between. This CDR3 region has 20 residues. The CDR3, as DNA: TGTGCCAGCTCACCACCCTTTGGGGGTCCTGTAGGAAAGCAAGTCTACGAGCAGTACTTC. This translates into CASSPPFGGPVGKQVYEQYF.

V usage is TRBV29-1 and J usage is TRBJ2-3; 7 nucleotides agree with TRBD1. Germline trimming cut 7 bases from V and 1 base from J; bases unmatched to any gene: 14. Germline V gene lookup returns CDR1 SQVTM and CDR2 ANQGSEA. The CDR3 runs 16 residues. CDR3: CSAWDSLRVGTDTQYF. The DNA for the CDR3 is TGCAGCGCCTGGGACAGCCTACGAGTTGGCACAGATACGCAGTATTTT.

The chain couples TRBV5-4 to TRBJ2-1, with 9 nucleotides matching TRBD2. The CDR3 consists of 16 residues. With 5 bases clipped from V and 7 bases from J, the junction kept 13 bases outside the gene matches. Germline V gives CDR1 SGHNT, CDR2 YYREEE (reference sequence). The CDR3 nucleotides are TGTGCCAGCAGTCAGATGCGGGGGGGGCTCGAGAATGAGCAGTTCTTC. Protein: CASSQMRGGLENEQFF.

V is TRBV6-5 and J is TRBJ1-2; TRBD1 agrees at 7 bases. This CDR3 has 14 residues. The germline V gene has CDR1 MNHEY and CDR2 SVGAGI. V was clipped by 5 bases and J by 7 bases; unmatched bases: 10. CDR3 loop: CASSGQAAGLGYTF. CDR3 DNA: TGTGCCAGCAGTGGACAGGCAGCGGGCCTTGGCTACACCTTC.

The chain couples TRBV10-3 to TRBJ2-2; a possible D gene is TRBD2 (5 bases). The CDR3 runs to 14 residues. The V end was cut by 6 bases, the J end by 6 bases, with 14 bases between. Germline CDR1 ENHRY, CDR2 SYGVKD. CDR3 nucleotide sequence: TGTGCCATCAGACTTTCGACGGGGTCCGGGGAGCTGTTTTTT. It is translated as CAIRLSTGSGELFF.

A single count supports this clone. The chain employs TRBV27 and TRBJ2-7; 11 bases match TRBD2. Germline lookup yields CDR1 MNHEY and CDR2 SMNVEV (reference sequence). The CDR3 extends over 19 amino acids. Trimming cost V 7 bases and J 3 bases; bases outside gene matches: 20. Here the CDR3 DNA reads TGTGCCAGCACCCCCCCGGGGGCGACCCTAGCGGGGGGCTACTACGAGCAGTACTTC. Translated, it gives CASTPPGATLAGGYYEQYF.

The chain has TRBV7-9 and TRBJ1-1, with D hard to call. Between the trimmed V and J ends, which lost 5 bases and 3 bases, there was a span of 10 bases. The CDR3 runs to 13 residues. Germline lookup yields CDR1 SEHNR and CDR2 FQNEAQ (reference sequence). DNA of the CDR3: TGTGCCAGCAGCCCTCCAAAGTACACTGAAGCTTTCTTT. Translating it yields CASSPPKYTEAFF. Looking up the rest from reference TRBV7-9 and TRBJ1-1 gives the full variable domain: DTGVSQNPRHKITKRGQNVTFRCDPISEHNRLYWYRQTLGQGPEFLTYFQNEAQLEKSRLLSDRFSAERPKGSFSTLEIQRTEQGDSAMYLCASSPPKYTEAFFGQGTRLTVV.

The rearrangement uses TRBV14 and TRBJ2-7; D remains unclear. V gave up 1 base and J gave up 5 bases, with 12 bases separating them. The CDR3 runs to 14 residues. The germline gives CDR1 SGHDN, CDR2 FVKESK. The CDR3: CASSQGPNVDEQYF. The CDR3, as DNA: TGTGCCAGCAGCCAAGGTCCTAATGTGGACGAGCAGTACTTC.

This rearrangement joins TRBV7-8 to TRBJ1-1; TRBD1 might be the D (5 bases). Trimming removed 0 bases at V and 4 bases at J, with 9 bases between. The CDR3 is 14 residues long. Germline lookup yields CDR1 SGHVS and CDR2 FQNEAQ. The CDR3: CASSLAQGLTEAFF. The CDR3 bases are TGTGCCAGCAGCTTAGCGCAGGGCCTCACTGAAGCTTTCTTT.

This sequence joins TRBV25-1 and TRBJ1-1; possible D gene TRBD1, 5 bases. CDR3 length: 12 residues. Germline CDR1 and CDR2: MGHDK and SYGVNS. V shed 6 bases and J shed 4 bases, with 9 bases lying between them. The CDR3, as DNA: TGTGCCAGCAGCAGGGAAGGCACTGAAGCTTTCTTT. Translated, it gives CASSREGTEAFF.

This chain connects TRBV2 to TRBJ2-7; D remains unclear. The CDR3 is made up of 12 amino acids. The germline CDR1 and CDR2 sequences are SNHLY and FYNNEI. Trimming left V 4 bases short and J 5 bases short, with 9 bases between. DNA of the CDR3: TGTGCCAGCAGTGTGGACCGCAACGAGCAGTACTTC. It specifies CASSVDRNEQYF. Filled out from reference TRBV2 and TRBJ2-7, the complete variable domain reads EPEVTQTPSHQVTQMGQEVILRCVPISNHLYFYWYRQILGQKVEFLVSFYNNEISEKSEIFDDQFSVERPDGSNFTLKIRSTKLEDSAMYFCASSVDRNEQYFGPGTRLTVT.

V is TRBV7-2 and J is TRBJ2-7; D is uncertain. Germline V gene data show CDR1 as SGHTA and CDR2 as FQGNSA. This CDR3 spans 12 amino acids. The ends were cut back, 5 bases at V and 1 base at J, with 6 bases in the middle. The CDR3 DNA reads as TGTGCCAGCAGCGCCGAGTCCTACGAGCAGTACTTC. As protein: CASSAESYEQYF.

This chain connects TRBV4-1 to TRBJ2-3, with a weak D call TRBD2 (6 bases). Germline values: CDR1 MGHRA, CDR2 YSYEKL. The V gene lost 1 base and the J gene lost 1 base, with 12 bases spanning the gap. This CDR3 has 16 residues. The CDR3 bases are TGCGCCAGCAGCCAAGGAGGGCAGCGGGGCACAGATACGCAGTATTTT. It encodes CASSQGGQRGTDTQYF.

The chain links TRBV6-1 to TRBJ2-7, with 11 bases identical to TRBD2. This CDR3 comprises 13 residues. CDR1 MNHNS and CDR2 SASEGT come from the germline V gene. J lost 5 bases, V lost 10 bases, and 7 bases had no gene match. CDR3 nucleotides: TGTGCCATACTCGGGACTAGCGGTCACGAGCAGTACTTC. It yields the protein CAILGTSGHEQYF.

V is TRBV5-4 and J is TRBJ2-3; D gene uncertain. V was trimmed by 0 bases and J by 0 bases, leaving 8 bases between them. The CDR3 is 15 residues long. Germline lookup yields CDR1 SGHNT and CDR2 YYREEE (reference sequence). The CDR3 nucleotides read TGTGCCAGCAGCTTGGTACCCAGAAGCACAGATACGCAGTATTTT. Encoded protein: CASSLVPRSTDTQYF.

The genes are TRBV30 and TRBJ1-2; tentatively, D is TRBD1 (5 bases). Looked up from germline, CDR1 is GTSNPN and CDR2 is SVGIG (reference sequence). This CDR3 region has 13 residues. V shed 3 bases and J shed 0 bases, with 8 bases lying between them. The CDR3 protein is CAWRGLANYGYTF. The CDR3 DNA reads as TGTGCCTGGAGGGGACTAGCTAACTATGGCTACACCTTC.

This rearrangement joins TRBV6-1 to TRBJ1-4; D uncertain. From germline, CDR1 is MNHNS and CDR2 SASEGT. Trimming left V 5 bases short and J 3 bases short, with 7 bases between. This CDR3 comprises 13 residues. CDR3 in DNA: TGTGCCAGCAGTTATGGGGCTAATGAAAAACTGTTTTTT. Translating gives CASSYGANEKLFF.